This T cell receptor beta chain was recovered during a study of blood T cell repertoires in COVID-19. Study-wide context: COVID-19 samples collected from the United States, Italy and Spain covered acute and convalescent phases.

Original processing notes: For nucleated cells, counts were estimated from reference gene primer amplification. TCRdb keeps only in-frame clones here, not all; method: immunoSEQ multiplex PCR. The V and J calls and the clone size are those of that table, but D and trimming were determined from the DNA. The sample contains 250,000 to 300,000 clones, roughly nine tenths of which appear only once. CDR1 is SGHDN, CDR2 FVKESK, per germline. Deletions cut 0 bases from V and 9 bases from J, with 9 bases between. The CDR3 sequence is 14 residues long. J is TRBJ1-6 and V is TRBV14; no clear D. Material: peripheral blood. The sequence came from a young man with active or convalescent COVID-19. The CDR3 DNA follows: TGTGCCAGCAGCCAAGATCGGGGAATTTCACCCCTCCACTTT. The encoded protein is CASSQDRGISPLHF.